The T cell receptor (beta chain) under discussion was sequenced for a study of blood T cell repertoires in COVID-19. The wider study: The samples span acute and convalescent COVID-19 from the United States, Italy and Spain. PBMCs, B-cell-depleted T cells, or T cells were the source of the cDNA or gDNA that made up the material.

Losses at the gene ends were 5 bases for V and 4 bases for J; bases not matched to a gene: 9. This CDR3 is built from 15 residues. In germline, CDR1 is MNHEY, CDR2 SVGAGI. Authors' methods: Reference gene primer amplification gave estimated nucleated cell counts. Clones were sequenced by immunoSEQ multiplex PCR, and TCRdb holds only the in-frame ones, with some missing. V and J calls and clone size are as listed in that table; D and trimming were resolved from the DNA. The sample lists approximately 130,000 clones; around four fifths were seen once. The sequence came from a human donor in a cohort sampled during active COVID-19. The sample comprised peripheral blood. This rearrangement joins TRBV6-5 to TRBJ1-2; 8 bases match TRBD1. The CDR3 reads CASSTADRGGYGYTF. The CDR3 DNA reads as TGTGCCAGCAGTACCGCCGACAGGGGTGGCTATGGCTACACCTTC.